This T cell receptor (beta chain) was sequenced in a study of identical twins. CDR1 is DFQATT and CDR2 is SNEGSKA in the germline V gene (reference sequence). The CDR3 is 14 residues long. The germline V and J ends were trimmed by 3 bases and 0 bases, with 11 bases remaining between them. One entry per CDR3 protein, called by TCRdb with MiXCR from the 5' RACE reads. The data contain 500,000 to 600,000 distinct CDR3 sequences, roughly 21% of them singletons. The same specimen was also included in a second study, on T cells expressing NK-cell markers.

The specimen sequenced was CD4+ T cells sorted from blood. V is TRBV20-1 and J is TRBJ1-1; unclear D gene. The TCR originated in a woman aged 18-29 years in good health. The CDR3 DNA reads as TGCAGTGCTAGGTCGGGAGCCATGAACACTGAAGCTTTCTTT. This gives the protein CSARSGAMNTEAFF.